These 21 T cell receptor beta chains came from one sample sequenced in a study of blood T cell repertoires in COVID-19. Assay: immunoSEQ multiplex PCR; the TCRdb copy retains only in-frame clones and omits some. The sample contains some 150,000 clones, over 60% of which appear only once. The material sequenced was PBMCs or T cells enriched from blood (not recorded which). Receptors were obtained from a woman between 45 and 65 years old who had recovered from COVID-19.

DNA for the CDR3: TGTGCCAGCAACCCCAGGACAGGGATGAACACTGAAGCTTTCTTT. It is translated as CASNPRTGMNTEAFF. The J gene is TRBJ1-1, the V gene TRBV2, with 8 bases identical to TRBD1. The germline V gene has CDR1 SNHLY and CDR2 FYNNEI. V shed 7 bases and J 0 bases; nucleotides not matched to a gene: 7. This CDR3 has 15 residues.

This sequence joins TRBV5-5 and TRBJ1-2, with D perhaps matching TRBD1 (6 bases). The CDR3 spans 15 residues. V lost 4 bases and J 6 bases, leaving 19 bases between the germline ends. The germline V gene has CDR1 SGHKS and CDR2 YYEKEE (reference sequence). CDR3 residues: CASSQGTTPTHGYTF. The CDR3 DNA sequence: TGTGCCAGCAGCCAAGGGACAACCCCTACCCATGGCTACACCTTC.

The rearrangement links TRBV7-2 to TRBJ1-1, with D possibly matching TRBD1 (5 bases). Between the trimmed V and J ends, which lost 6 bases and 1 base, there was a span of 12 bases. The CDR3 runs 14 residues. Germline CDR1 is SGHTA and CDR2 is FQGNSA. The CDR3, as DNA: TGTGCCAGCAGGCTCGACAGTCAGAACACTGAAGCTTTCTTT. It specifies CASRLDSQNTEAFF.

V and J are TRBV6-5 and TRBJ1-3; D is uncertain. Germline CDR1 reads MNHEY; CDR2 reads SVGAGI. The length of the CDR3 is 16 residues. V lost 0 bases and J lost 0, with 9 bases in between. The CDR3 bases are TGTGCCAGCAGTTACTCTTGGGCAGACTCTGGAAACACCATATATTTT. This translates into CASSYSWADSGNTIYF.

The gene calls are TRBV2 and TRBJ1-2; D possibly corresponds to TRBD1 (5 bases). Germline V lookup: CDR1 SNHLY, CDR2 FYNNEI. There are 12 residues in the CDR3. V was trimmed by 2 bases and J by 8 bases, leaving 9 bases between them. The CDR3: CASSELTEGYTF. In DNA, the CDR3 is TGTGCCAGCAGTGAACTGACAGAGGGCTACACCTTC.

V gene TRBV6-4 combines with J gene TRBJ2-3, with D tentatively TRBD2 (6 bases). Germline CDR1 MRHNA, CDR2 SNTAGT. Trimming removed 2 bases from V and 2 bases from J, with 11 bases in between. This CDR3 comprises 15 residues. The CDR3 DNA reads TGTGCCAGCAGTGACGGAGCGGGCCTCACAGATACGCAGTATTTT. Its protein is CASSDGAGLTDTQYF.

The sample holds a few counts of this clone. The CDR3 DNA follows: TGTGCCAGCGGGGGGGTAGGTAGCAATCAGCCCCAGCATTTT. Encoded protein: CASGGVGSNQPQHF. The chain joins TRBV2 to TRBJ1-5, with a possible D match to TRBD1 (5 bases). The CDR3 totals 14 residues. V was trimmed by 8 bases and J by 0 bases, leaving 11 bases between them. Germline CDR1 is SNHLY and CDR2 is FYNNEI.

The chain couples TRBV18 to TRBJ1-6, with unresolved D. Trimming pared 5 bases from V and 8 bases from J, leaving 7 bases between. There are 12 residues in the CDR3. Germline CDR1 reads KGHSH; CDR2 reads LQKENI. CDR3 residues: CASSTQDSPLHF. The CDR3, as DNA: TGTGCCAGCTCAACTCAGGATTCACCCCTCCACTTT.

There are a few counts of this clone. The chain employs TRBV27 and TRBJ1-6, with D tentatively TRBD1 (5 bases). The ends were cut back, 3 bases at V and 7 bases at J, with 13 bases in the middle. Looked up from germline, CDR1 is MNHEY and CDR2 is SMNVEV (reference sequence). The CDR3 spans 15 residues. CDR3 in DNA: TGTGCCAGCAGTTTGACAGTTTCCCCCAATTCACCCCTCCACTTT. It translates to CASSLTVSPNSPLHF.

The chain uses TRBV3-1 (or the pseudogene TRBV3-2) and TRBJ1-1; 8 bases map to TRBD1. V lost 4 bases, J lost 5 bases, and 9 bases stayed unmatched. Germline lookup yields CDR1 LGHDT and CDR2 YNNKEL (reference sequence). The CDR3 consists of 15 residues. Here the CDR3 DNA reads TGTGCCAGCAGCCCTTGGACAGGGCTCTATACTGAAGCTTTCTTT. Amino acid sequence: CASSPWTGLYTEAFF.

The count of this clone is one. J is TRBJ2-2 and V is TRBV3-1 (or the pseudogene TRBV3-2), with TRBD1 matching 8 bases. CDR1 and CDR2 from the germline V gene are LGHDT and YNNKEL (reference sequence). This CDR3 has 15 residues. V gave up 4 bases and J gave up 5 bases; unmatched junction bases: 6. In DNA form, the CDR3 reads TGTGCCAGCAGCCCACGGACAGGGTTAACCGGGGAGCTGTTTTTT. Protein sequence: CASSPRTGLTGELFF.

This sequence joins TRBV11-3 and TRBJ2-2; the match to TRBD2 covers 11 bases. The J segment lost 3 bases and the V segment lost 5 bases, leaving 5 bases of the junction unmatched. Germline V CDR1 and CDR2: SGHNT, YENEEA. This CDR3 contains 16 residues. In DNA, the CDR3 is TGTGCCAGCAGCGTAGCGGGGGGGCAGTACACCGGGGAGCTGTTTTTT. Protein: CASSVAGGQYTGELFF.

Written as DNA, the CDR3 is TGTGCCAGCAGCGAGGGAAGGACGAAATCTGGCTACACCTTC. It encodes CASSEGRTKSGYTF. The chain combines TRBV27 with TRBJ1-2; no definite D call. This CDR3 contains 14 residues. V was trimmed by 6 bases and J by 7 bases, leaving 18 bases between them. CDR1 is MNHEY, CDR2 SMNVEV, per germline (reference sequence).

Here the CDR3 DNA reads TGTGCCAGCGTGGTAGCGGGGGGGCTCGATACGCAGTATTTT. As protein: CASVVAGGLDTQYF. The rearrangement links TRBV2 to TRBJ2-3; 11 bases map to TRBD2. This CDR3 has 14 residues. Germline loops: CDR1 SNHLY, CDR2 FYNNEI. Losses at the gene ends were 8 bases for V and 6 bases for J; bases not matched to a gene: 7. The full variable domain, with the rest looked up from reference TRBV2 and TRBJ2-3, is EPEVTQTPSHQVTQMGQEVILRCVPISNHLYFYWYRQILGQKVEFLVSFYNNEISEKSEIFDDQFSVERPDGSNFTLKIRSTKLEDSAMYFCASVVAGGLDTQYFGPGTRLTVL.

This clone came up a few times. The chain has TRBV3-1 (or the pseudogene TRBV3-2) and TRBJ2-7; D is undetermined. The CDR3 has 12 residues. Per germline, CDR1 LGHDT and CDR2 YNNKEL (reference sequence). Trimming cost V 0 bases and J 6 bases, with 6 bases left between them. The CDR3 loop is CASSQDQLEQYF. CDR3 nucleotides: TGTGCCAGCAGCCAAGATCAACTCGAGCAGTACTTC.

CDR3 DNA sequence: TGTGCCAGCAGTTACTCCGGACAGAATCAGCCCCAGCATTTT. Translated: CASSYSGQNQPQHF. The V call is TRBV6-5, the J call TRBJ1-5, with D perhaps matching TRBD1 (6 bases). Trimming stripped 0 bases from V and 4 bases from J, with 7 bases between. Germline V gene sequence: CDR1 MNHEY, CDR2 SVGAGI. This CDR3 is 14 amino acids long.

In this sample, this clone turned up many times. V and J are TRBV19 and TRBJ2-2, with D perhaps matching TRBD1 (6 bases). Germline CDR1 LNHDA, CDR2 SQIVND (reference sequence). The V end was cut by 0 bases, the J end by 0 bases, with 11 bases between. The CDR3 consists of 17 residues. This CDR3 reads CASSIERAGANTGELFF. Here the CDR3 DNA reads TGTGCCAGTAGTATAGAACGAGCAGGGGCGAACACCGGGGAGCTGTTTTTT.

V is TRBV3-1 (or the pseudogene TRBV3-2) and J is TRBJ2-6; 9 bases are a match to TRBD1. From germline, CDR1 is LGHDT and CDR2 YNNKEL (reference sequence). V dropped 1 base and J dropped 4; count of bases not matched to a gene: 14. The CDR3 consists of 20 residues. This chain's CDR3 is CASSQAFLYRGRSGANVLTF. CDR3 bases: TGTGCCAGCAGCCAAGCCTTTCTCTACAGGGGGCGGTCGGGGGCCAACGTCCTGACTTTC.

The chain employs TRBV6-4 and TRBJ2-1; 11 positions match TRBD2. After removal of 5 bases from V and 9 bases from J, the junction contained 6 bases not matched to a gene. Germline-derived CDR1 and CDR2 are MRHNA and SNTAGT. The CDR3 contains 14 residues. Here the CDR3 reads CASSITSGGLEQFF. The CDR3 region has the DNA TGTGCCAGCAGTATTACTAGCGGGGGCCTTGAGCAGTTCTTC.

This clone was seen at least ten times. The chain recombines TRBV19 with TRBJ2-7; D is unclear. V lost 5 bases and J lost 3, with 14 bases in between. Per germline, CDR1 LNHDA and CDR2 SQIVND (reference sequence). CDR3 length: 14 residues. CDR3 sequence reads: CASSAHRVHYEQYF. As DNA, the CDR3 is TGTGCCAGTAGTGCTCACAGAGTTCACTACGAGCAGTACTTC.

The chain joins TRBV21-1 to TRBJ2-1; the D segment call TRBD1 is taken from the table without a DNA check. TRBV21-1 counts as a pseudogene. CDR3 length equals 16 residues. The CDR3 sequence is CASSKEGEAGGDEQFF. For the CDR3, the DNA is TGTGCCAGCAGCAAAGAAGGCGAGGCAGGGGGCGATGAGCAGTTCTTC.